This TCR beta chain was sequenced in a study of technical replicates of blood from a handful of donors. V lost 3 bases and J lost 8, with 10 bases in between. Per the germline V gene, CDR1 is MNHEY and CDR2 is SMNVEV (reference sequence). The CDR3 covers 13 residues. Method: immunoSEQ multiplex PCR; TCRdb's copy keeps in-frame clones and lacks some. The profile shows 90,000 to 100,000 clones, roughly 95% of them singletons. The sequenced material came from T cells isolated from PBMCs. The sequence was obtained from a human donor in good health. The chain couples TRBV27 to TRBJ1-4; D perhaps matches TRBD1 (5 bases). CDR3 amino acids: CASSFQGGEKLFF. CDR3 nucleotides: TGTGCCAGCAGTTTCCAGGGAGGGGAAAAACTGTTTTTT.